This T cell receptor (beta chain) was identified during a study of memory CD4+ T cells and cytomegalovirus serostatus. Germline CDR1 reads LNHDA; CDR2 reads SQIVND (reference sequence). Trimming removed 6 bases at V and 6 bases at J, with 15 bases between. The CDR3 is 14 residues long. The sort gate was single viable CD3+CD4+CD8-CD45RO+ cells for memory CD4+ T cells. Here immunoSEQ multiplex PCR was the method, and the copy in TCRdb shows in-frame clones only, minus some. Here the sample spans about 40,000 clones, about 82% being singletons. Sequences were obtained from memory CD4+ T cells from blood. This sequence was found in an adult in good health and CMV-seronegative. The rearrangement links TRBV19 to TRBJ2-1; maybe TRBD2 (5 bases). The CDR3: CASRAASYSNEQFF. The CDR3 bases are TGTGCCAGTAGGGCGGCTAGCTACTCCAATGAGCAGTTCTTC.